The rows below give T cell receptor beta chains drawn from one sample of a study of T cells in narcolepsy. Assay used: immunoSEQ multiplex PCR; TCRdb lists only in-frame clones, some missing. The sample lists tens of thousands of clones, 79% occurring once. The sample consisted of memory (CD45RA-) CD4+ T cells from blood. These receptors originate from a human donor in good health. CDR3s leave out the opening cysteine and the closing phenylalanine or tryptophan. Fields, in order: V gene, CDR3 protein.

TRBV9	ASSAKGGARNNSPLH
TRBV4-2	ASSQWGTDAF
TRBV2	ASSEEQGRNSPLH
TRBV5-6	ASSLLRDRLGAF
TRBV4-1	ASSLSGTSQKNIQY
TRBV4-3	ASSQDSAGNSPLH
TRBV5-4	ASSLDRPETQY
TRBV11-1	ASSSNRGNEAF
TRBV4-3	ASSQEGQGPQANTGELF
TRBV7-7	ASSLGLASEQF
TRBV5-1	ASSLGPGGYQETQY
TRBV2	ASNREMNTEAF
TRBV19	ASSISRVVTDTQY
TRBV2	ASTRDHNQPQH
TRBV28	ASRTGTSLETQY
TRBV5-4	ASSFLGGVPYGEQY